Listed here are 10 T cell receptor beta chains from one sample, sequenced in a study of OX40 agonist ivuxolimab in advanced cancers. Only in-frame clones appear in the TCRdb table, and some are missing; sequencing was by immunoSEQ multiplex PCR. Of approximately 37,000 clones listed, over 60% were seen once; the top ten hold nearly 20%. The sample was CD4+ or CD8+ T cells sorted from blood, taken in a trial of the OX40 agonist ivuxolimab. These receptors originate from an adult with an advanced solid tumor such as melanoma, head and neck, liver or kidney cancer.

V usage is TRBV9 and J usage is TRBJ1-2; TRBD1 might be the D (5 bases). CDR1 is SGDLS and CDR2 is YYNGEE in the germline V gene. Trimming cost V 0 bases and J 6 bases, with 15 bases left between them. This CDR3 has 15 amino acids. The CDR3 DNA sequence: TGTGCCAGCAGCGTAGGGACGTTTCGGGGCCATGGCTACACCTTC. The encoded protein is CASSVGTFRGHGYTF.

V and J are TRBV2 and TRBJ2-7, with 8 positions matching TRBD2. CDR1 is SNHLY, CDR2 FYNNEI, per germline. Losses at the gene ends were 1 base for V and 1 base for J; bases not matched to a gene: 3. The CDR3 totals 15 residues. The CDR3 here is CASSEEAGVSYEQYV. The CDR3 nucleotides read TGTGCCAGCAGTGAAGAAGCGGGGGTTTCCTACGAGCAGTACGTC.

This clone has only one observation. The genes are TRBV5-8 and TRBJ1-4; 7 bases line up with TRBD1. The CDR3 totals 15 residues. Germline trimming cut 4 bases from V and 2 bases from J; bases unmatched to any gene: 5. Germline values: CDR1 SGHTS, CDR2 YDEGEE. CDR3 region: CASSRTGVTNEKLFF. In nucleotides, the CDR3 is TGTGCCAGCAGCCGTACAGGGGTTACTAATGAAAAACTGTTTTTT.

V and J are TRBV9 and TRBJ2-3; TRBD2 is a possible D gene (6 bases). Germline lookup yields CDR1 SGDLS and CDR2 YYNGEE. This CDR3 region has 15 residues. Trimming pared 0 bases from V and 2 bases from J, leaving 10 bases between. CDR3 in DNA: TGTGCCAGCAGCGTAGCTAGCGCCTTCACAGATACGCAGTATTTT. It specifies CASSVASAFTDTQYF.

V gene TRBV6-6 combines with J gene TRBJ2-7, with 8 bases lining up with TRBD1. The CDR3 contains 13 residues. V dropped 6 bases and J dropped 6; count of bases not matched to a gene: 7. Germline values: CDR1 MNHNY, CDR2 SVGAGI (reference sequence). The CDR3 loop reads CASRQTGVGEQYV. For the CDR3, the DNA is TGTGCCAGCAGGCAGACAGGGGTTGGCGAGCAGTACGTC.

The rearrangement joins TRBV20-1 to TRBJ1-2; D may be TRBD1 (5 bases). Per the germline V gene, CDR1 is DFQATT and CDR2 is SNEGSKA (reference sequence). The V end lost 7 bases, the J end lost 3 bases, and 9 bases lay between the germline ends. This CDR3 has 11 amino acids. Here the CDR3 reads CSGTGDYGYTF. The CDR3 bases are TGCAGTGGAACGGGGGACTATGGCTACACCTTC.

By share, this clone ranks as medium-sized. The rearrangement links TRBV6-5 to TRBJ1-3, with unresolved D. This CDR3 has 14 residues. Trimming took off 5 bases at V and 0 bases at J, with 8 bases between the two ends. Per the germline V gene, CDR1 is MNHEY and CDR2 is SVGAGI. The CDR3 protein is CASSPRHSGNTIYF. In nucleotides, the CDR3 is TGTGCCAGCAGTCCCCGGCACTCTGGAAACACCATATATTTT.

The V call is TRBV9, the J call TRBJ1-2; no clear D. This CDR3 spans 14 amino acids. Germline V CDR1 and CDR2: SGDLS, YYNGEE. The V end was cut by 0 bases, the J end by 3 bases, with 9 bases between. CDR3 nucleotides: TGTGCCAGCAGCGTAGGAGGGTCTGACTATGGCTACACCTTC. Translated: CASSVGGSDYGYTF. Full variable domain (missing parts from reference TRBV9 and TRBJ1-2): DSGVTQTPKHLITATGQRVTLRCSPRSGDLSVYWYQQSLDQGLQFLIQYYNGEERAKGNILERFSAQQFPDLHSELNLSSLELGDSALYFCASSVGGSDYGYTFGSGTRLTVV.

J is TRBJ1-2 and V is TRBV5-6; the D is unclear. Germline V gene sequence: CDR1 SGHDT, CDR2 YYEEEE. The CDR3 runs to 14 residues. Trimming removed 4 bases at V and 5 bases at J, with 15 bases between. CDR3 bases: TGTGCCAGCAGCCCACAGAGTCTAGGGTATGGCTACACCTTC. Protein: CASSPQSLGYGYTF.

This clone was seen once. The chain is built from TRBV2 and TRBJ1-6, with D possibly matching TRBD1 (5 bases). V was shortened by 2 bases and J by 0 bases, with 8 bases between the two germline ends. This CDR3 region has 16 residues. Looked up from germline, CDR1 is SNHLY and CDR2 is FYNNEI. The CDR3, as DNA: TGTGCCAGCAGTGAACGTGGGGGCTCCTATAATTCACCCCTCCACTTT. Its translation is CASSERGGSYNSPLHF.